Given below is one T cell receptor (beta chain) in context. This clone's antigen is unknown. Per-nucleotide qualities are absent, and no much larger clonotype sits a single base away. This sample is drawn from a study of cytotoxic CD8 clonotypes in ibrutinib-treated CLL (dated by TCRdb to the early 2020s). For the study in its entirety: The cohort was composed of about 10 relapsed/refractory and roughly 16 treatment-naive patients; IGHV unmutated status was identified in under 18 patients. Responses were partial in roughly 24 patients and complete in 2; after median approximately 67 months follow-up, some 15 stayed in remission and about twelve progressed. Samples at response were collected after a median of about 11 months of treatment, with a range of about 6 to 40 months. Samples averaged roughly 280,000 productive templates and approximately 100,000 productive rearrangements. Longitudinal samples were available for about 30% of the 86 trial participants. Cryopreserved peripheral blood mononuclear cells were collected at three points: before therapy, at response, and at either sustained remission or disease progression. Every sample from remission and from progressive disease was obtained while the patients were still on ibrutinib.

On a MiSeq, deep resolution sequencing aimed for a depth between 1 in 1 million and 1 in 200,000 T cells, with each clonotype covered around 10x on average. The immunoSEQ hsTCRB Kit was used to generate TCR beta libraries. For the original study's pipeline: Data were analyzed with ImmunoSEQ Data Assistant and ImmunoSEQ Analyzer, with V, D and J genes assigned per IMGT definitions. Clonality, which ranges from 0 to 1, was calculated by subtracting the normalized Shannon entropy of productive rearrangement frequencies from one. Public clonotype analysis was restricted to overrepresented clonotypes comprising at least 0.05% of each patient's repertoire. More than ten repertoires from age-matched healthy donors, obtained from immuneACCESS, served as clonality controls. Not all clones reach the TCRdb copy of this immuneACCESS table, which keeps in-frame sequences only. Checked studies attribute under half of the gap to unresolved V genes and leave the rest unexplained. V and J calls and clone size are those listed in that table; D and trimming were worked out from the DNA. Counted in this sample were approximately 340,000 clones; roughly 67% of them appeared once. The leading ten clones occupy 6% to 6.5% of the sample.

Between the V and J ends, shortened by 1 base and 4 bases respectively, the junction contains 14 bases. The CDR3, cysteine through phenylalanine, is 15 amino acids long. Of the read, only the CDR3 DNA is kept; its 45 bases are in frame from base 1. For CDR1 and CDR2, the germline V gene lists LGHNA and YSLEER. What the authors observed across the whole study: Clonality rose at ibrutinib response, remained stable during sustained remission, and dropped back toward baseline at progression. Public clonotypes were found to be uncommon and were observed to contract or remain stable during treatment; the increase in clonality was shown to reflect expansion of private clonotypes at ibrutinib response. Baseline clonality exceeded that of age-matched healthy donors and correlated strongly with circulating CD8+ T-cell counts. Sustained-remission and progressing patients did not have matched sampling times, and lymph node repertoires were not examined.

For TCR beta library preparation, approximately 2 micrograms of genomic DNA were extracted from the cryopreserved PBMCs. High-throughput TCR beta sequencing was performed on longitudinal blood samples from CLL patients receiving ibrutinib monotherapy. The patients took part in an open-label, single-center phase 2 trial of ibrutinib monotherapy. The sequence joins TRBV4-3 to TRBJ2-7; the D gene is unclear. Sequencing was performed on PBMCs, taken after 36 months of ibrutinib treatment. The sequence came from a human donor with chronic lymphocytic leukemia. The bases read TGCGCCAGCAGCCAAGGGGCCAGAGGACGGTACGAGCAGTACTTC. Its protein reads: CASSQGARGRYEQYF.